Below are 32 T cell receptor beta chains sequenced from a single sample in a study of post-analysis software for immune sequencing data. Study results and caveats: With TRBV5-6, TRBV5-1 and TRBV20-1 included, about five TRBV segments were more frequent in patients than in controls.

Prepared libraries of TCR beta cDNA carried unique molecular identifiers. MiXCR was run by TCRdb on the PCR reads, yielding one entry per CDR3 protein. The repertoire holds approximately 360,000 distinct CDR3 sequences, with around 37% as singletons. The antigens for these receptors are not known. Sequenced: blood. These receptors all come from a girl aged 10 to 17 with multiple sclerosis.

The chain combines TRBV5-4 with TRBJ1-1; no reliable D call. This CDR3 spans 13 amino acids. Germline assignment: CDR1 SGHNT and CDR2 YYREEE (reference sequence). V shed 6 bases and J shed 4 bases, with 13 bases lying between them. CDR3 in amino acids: CASTLLESTEAFF. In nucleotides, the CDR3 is TGTGCCAGCACCCTGTTGGAGAGCACTGAAGCTTTCTTT.

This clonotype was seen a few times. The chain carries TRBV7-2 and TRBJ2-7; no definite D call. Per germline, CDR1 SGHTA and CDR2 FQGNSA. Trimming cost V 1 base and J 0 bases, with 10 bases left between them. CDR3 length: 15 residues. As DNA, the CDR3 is TGTGCCAGCAGCTTAGGACCGGATCCCTCCTACGAGCAGTACTTC. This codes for CASSLGPDPSYEQYF.

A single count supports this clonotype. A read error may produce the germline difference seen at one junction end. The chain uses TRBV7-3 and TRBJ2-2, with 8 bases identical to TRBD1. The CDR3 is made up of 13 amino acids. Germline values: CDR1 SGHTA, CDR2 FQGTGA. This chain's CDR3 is CASSPGGHGERFF. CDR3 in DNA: TGTGCCAGCAGTCCAGGGGGCCACGGGGAGCGGTTTTTT.

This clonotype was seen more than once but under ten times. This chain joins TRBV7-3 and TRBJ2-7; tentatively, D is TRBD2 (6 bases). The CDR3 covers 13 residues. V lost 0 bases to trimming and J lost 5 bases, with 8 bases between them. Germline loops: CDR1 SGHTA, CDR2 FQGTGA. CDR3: CASSLTRRDEQYF. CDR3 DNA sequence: TGTGCCAGCAGCTTAACGAGGAGGGACGAGCAGTACTTC.

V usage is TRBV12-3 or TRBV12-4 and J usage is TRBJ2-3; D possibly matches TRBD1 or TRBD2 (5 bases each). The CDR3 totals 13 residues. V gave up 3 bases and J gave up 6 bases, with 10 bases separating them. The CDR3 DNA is TGTGCCAGCAGTTTCGGGGCACATGATACGCAGTATTTT. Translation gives CASSFGAHDTQYF.

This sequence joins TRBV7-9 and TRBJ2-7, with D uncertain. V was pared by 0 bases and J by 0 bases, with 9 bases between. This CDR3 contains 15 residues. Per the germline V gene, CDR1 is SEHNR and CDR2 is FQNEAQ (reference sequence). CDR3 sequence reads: CASSLAGQNSYEQYF. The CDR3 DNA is TGTGCCAGCAGCTTAGCTGGCCAGAACTCCTACGAGCAGTACTTC.

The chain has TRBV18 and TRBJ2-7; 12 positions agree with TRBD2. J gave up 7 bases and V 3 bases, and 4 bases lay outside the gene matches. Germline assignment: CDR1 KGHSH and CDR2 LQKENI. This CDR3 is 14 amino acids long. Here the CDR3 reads CASSPTSGSGEQYF. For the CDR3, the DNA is TGTGCCAGCTCACCGACTAGCGGGAGTGGGGAGCAGTACTTC.

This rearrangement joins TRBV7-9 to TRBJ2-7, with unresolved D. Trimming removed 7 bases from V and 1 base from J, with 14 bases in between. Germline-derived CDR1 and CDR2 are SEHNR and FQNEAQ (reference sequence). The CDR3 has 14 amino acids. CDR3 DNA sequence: TGTGCCAGCACCAACCTGACCCTGTCCTACGAGCAGTACTTC. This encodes CASTNLTLSYEQYF.

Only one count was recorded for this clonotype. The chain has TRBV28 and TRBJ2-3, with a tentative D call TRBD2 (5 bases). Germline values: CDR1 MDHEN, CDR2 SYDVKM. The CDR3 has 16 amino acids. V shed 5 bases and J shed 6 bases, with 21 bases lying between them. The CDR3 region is CASSPPPGFDVDTQYF. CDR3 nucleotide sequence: TGTGCCAGCAGTCCGCCACCGGGATTCGACGTGGATACGCAGTATTTT. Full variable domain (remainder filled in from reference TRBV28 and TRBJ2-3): DVKVTQSSRYLVKRTGEKVFLECVQDMDHENMFWYRQDPGLGLRLIYFSYDVKMKEKGDIPEGYSVSREKKERFSLILESASTNQTSMYLCASSPPPGFDVDTQYFGPGTRLTVL.

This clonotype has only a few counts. The CDR3 DNA reads as TGTGCCAGCAGTTTGCGGGACTATGCCTTTGTGTCTGGGCAGTTCTTC. Its translation: CASSLRDYAFVSGQFF. The chain couples TRBV12-3 or TRBV12-4 to TRBJ2-1; 7 bases line up with TRBD2. Losses at the gene ends were 3 bases for V and 12 bases for J; bases not matched to a gene: 17. This CDR3 spans 16 amino acids.

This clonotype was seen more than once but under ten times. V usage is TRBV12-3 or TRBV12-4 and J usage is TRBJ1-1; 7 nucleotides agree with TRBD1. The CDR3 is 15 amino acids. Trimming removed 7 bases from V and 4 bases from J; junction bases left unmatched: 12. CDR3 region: CASKRDGEGATEAFF. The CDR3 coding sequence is TGTGCCAGCAAGCGAGACGGGGAGGGGGCCACTGAAGCTTTCTTT.

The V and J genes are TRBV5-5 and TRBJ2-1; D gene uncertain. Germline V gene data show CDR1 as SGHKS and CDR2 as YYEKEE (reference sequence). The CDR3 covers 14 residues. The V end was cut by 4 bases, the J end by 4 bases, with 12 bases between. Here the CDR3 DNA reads TGTGCCAGCAGCCCGGGTGACGGGTACAATGAGCAGTTCTTC. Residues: CASSPGDGYNEQFF. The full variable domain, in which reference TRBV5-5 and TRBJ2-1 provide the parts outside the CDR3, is DAGVTQSPTHLIKTRGQQVTLRCSPISGHKSVSWYQQVLGQGPQFIFQYYEKEERGRGNFPDRFSARQFPNYSSELNVNALLLGDSALYLCASSPGDGYNEQFFGPGTRLTVL.

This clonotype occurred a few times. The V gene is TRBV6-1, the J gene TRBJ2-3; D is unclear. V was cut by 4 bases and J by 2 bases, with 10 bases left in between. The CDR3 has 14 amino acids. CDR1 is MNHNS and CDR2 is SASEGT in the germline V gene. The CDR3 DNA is TGTGCCAGCAGTGTGGCCCTATCCACAGATACGCAGTATTTT. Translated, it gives CASSVALSTDTQYF.

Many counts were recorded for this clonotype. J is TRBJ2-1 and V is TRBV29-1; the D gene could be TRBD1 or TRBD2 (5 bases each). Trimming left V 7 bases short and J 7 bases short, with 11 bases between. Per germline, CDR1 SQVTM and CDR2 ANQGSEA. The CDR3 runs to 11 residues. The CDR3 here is CSGGPTNEQFF. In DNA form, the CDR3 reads TGCAGCGGGGGACCGACAAATGAGCAGTTCTTC.

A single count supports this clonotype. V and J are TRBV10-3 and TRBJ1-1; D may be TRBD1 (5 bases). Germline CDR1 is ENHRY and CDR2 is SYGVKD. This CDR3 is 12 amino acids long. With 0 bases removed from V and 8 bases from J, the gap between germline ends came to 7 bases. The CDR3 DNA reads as TGTGCCATCAGTGAGTCGGGGGGGGAAGCTTTCTTT. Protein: CAISESGGEAFF.

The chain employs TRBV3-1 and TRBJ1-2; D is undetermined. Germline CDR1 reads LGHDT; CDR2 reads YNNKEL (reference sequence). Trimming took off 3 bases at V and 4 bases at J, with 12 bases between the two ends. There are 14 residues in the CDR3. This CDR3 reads CASSHGEMAYGYTF. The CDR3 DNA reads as TGTGCCAGCAGCCATGGGGAGATGGCCTATGGCTACACCTTC.

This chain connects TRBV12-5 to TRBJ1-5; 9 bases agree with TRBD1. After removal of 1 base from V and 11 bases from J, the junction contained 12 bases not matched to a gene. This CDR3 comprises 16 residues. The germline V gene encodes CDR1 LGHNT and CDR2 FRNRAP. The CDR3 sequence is CASGLGRQGVPWAQHF. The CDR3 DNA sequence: TGTGCTAGTGGTTTGGGGAGACAGGGGGTCCCATGGGCCCAGCATTTT. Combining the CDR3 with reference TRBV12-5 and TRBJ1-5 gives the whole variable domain DARVTQTPRHKVTEMGQEVTMRCQPILGHNTVFWYRQTMMQGLELLAYFRNRAPLDDSGMPKDRFSAEMPDATLATLKIQPSEPRDSAVYFCASGLGRQGVPWAQHFGDGTRLSIL.

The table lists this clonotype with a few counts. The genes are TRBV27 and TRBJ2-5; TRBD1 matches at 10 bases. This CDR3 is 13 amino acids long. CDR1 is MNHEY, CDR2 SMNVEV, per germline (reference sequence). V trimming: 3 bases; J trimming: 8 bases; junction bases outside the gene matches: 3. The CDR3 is CASSLGTGATQYF. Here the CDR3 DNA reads TGTGCCAGCAGTTTGGGGACAGGGGCTACCCAGTACTTC.

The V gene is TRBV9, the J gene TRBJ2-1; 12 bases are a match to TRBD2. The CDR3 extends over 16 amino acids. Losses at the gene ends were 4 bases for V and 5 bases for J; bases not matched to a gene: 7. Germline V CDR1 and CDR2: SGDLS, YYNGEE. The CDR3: CASSLGLAGTNNEQFF. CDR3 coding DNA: TGTGCCAGCAGCCTTGGACTAGCGGGGACGAACAATGAGCAGTTCTTC.

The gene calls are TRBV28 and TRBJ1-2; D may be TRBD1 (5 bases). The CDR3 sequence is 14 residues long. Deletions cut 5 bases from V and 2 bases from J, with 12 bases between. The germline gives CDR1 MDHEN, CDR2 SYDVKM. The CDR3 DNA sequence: TGTGCCAGCAGTGAAATCGGGGGGAACTATGGCTACACCTTC. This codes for CASSEIGGNYGYTF.

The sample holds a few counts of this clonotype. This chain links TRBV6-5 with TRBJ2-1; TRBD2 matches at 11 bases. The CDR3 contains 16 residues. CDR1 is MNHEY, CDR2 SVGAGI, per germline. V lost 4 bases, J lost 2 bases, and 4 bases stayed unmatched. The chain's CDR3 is CASSSDSGGAYNEQFF. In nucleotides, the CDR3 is TGTGCCAGCAGTTCAGATAGCGGGGGGGCCTACAATGAGCAGTTCTTC.

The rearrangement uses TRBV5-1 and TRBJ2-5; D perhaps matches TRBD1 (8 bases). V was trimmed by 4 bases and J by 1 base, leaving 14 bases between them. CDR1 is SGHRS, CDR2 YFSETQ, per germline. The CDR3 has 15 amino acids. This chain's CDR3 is CASSAGDRFQETQYF. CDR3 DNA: TGCGCCAGCAGCGCGGGGGACAGGTTCCAAGAGACCCAGTACTTC.

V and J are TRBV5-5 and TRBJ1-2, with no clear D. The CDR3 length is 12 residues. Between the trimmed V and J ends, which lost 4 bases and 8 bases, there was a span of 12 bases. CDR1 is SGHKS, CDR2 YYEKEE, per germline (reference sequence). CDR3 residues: CASSPAKGGYTF. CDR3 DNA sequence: TGTGCCAGCAGCCCGGCAAAAGGGGGCTACACCTTC.

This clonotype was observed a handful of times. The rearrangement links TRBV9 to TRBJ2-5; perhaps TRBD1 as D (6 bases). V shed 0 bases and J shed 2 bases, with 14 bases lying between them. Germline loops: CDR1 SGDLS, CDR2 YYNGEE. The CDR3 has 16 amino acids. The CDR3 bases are TGTGCCAGCAGCGTAGGAGGGGGACGGATGCAAGAGACCCAGTACTTC. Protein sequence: CASSVGGGRMQETQYF.

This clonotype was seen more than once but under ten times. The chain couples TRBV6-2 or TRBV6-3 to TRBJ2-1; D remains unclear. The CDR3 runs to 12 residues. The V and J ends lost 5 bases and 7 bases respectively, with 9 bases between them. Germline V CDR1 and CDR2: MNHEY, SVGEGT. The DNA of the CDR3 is TGTGCCAGCAGTGCAATGGGTAATGAGCAGTTCTTC. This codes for CASSAMGNEQFF.

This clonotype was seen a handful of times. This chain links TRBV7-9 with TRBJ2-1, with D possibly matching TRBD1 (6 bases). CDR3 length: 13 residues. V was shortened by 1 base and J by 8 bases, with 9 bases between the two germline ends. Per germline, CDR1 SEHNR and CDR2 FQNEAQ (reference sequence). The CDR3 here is CASSLGRGYEQFF. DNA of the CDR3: TGTGCCAGCAGCTTAGGCAGGGGATATGAGCAGTTCTTC.

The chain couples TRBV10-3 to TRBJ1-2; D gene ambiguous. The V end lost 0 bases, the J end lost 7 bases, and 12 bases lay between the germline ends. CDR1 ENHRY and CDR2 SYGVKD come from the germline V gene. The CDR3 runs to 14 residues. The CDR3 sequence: CAISESDGLAGYTF. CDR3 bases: TGTGCCATCAGTGAGTCGGACGGTTTGGCTGGCTACACCTTC.

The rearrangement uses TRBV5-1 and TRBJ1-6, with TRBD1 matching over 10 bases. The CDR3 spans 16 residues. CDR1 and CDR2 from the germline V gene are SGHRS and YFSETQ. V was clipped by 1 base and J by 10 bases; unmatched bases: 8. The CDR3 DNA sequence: TGCGCCAGCAGCTTGTCCTCGACAGGGGGCAACTCACCCCTCCACTTT. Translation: CASSLSSTGGNSPLHF.

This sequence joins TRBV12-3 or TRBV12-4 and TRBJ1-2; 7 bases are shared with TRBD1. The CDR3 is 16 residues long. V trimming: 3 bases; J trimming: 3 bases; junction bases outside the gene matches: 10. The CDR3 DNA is TGTGCCAGCAGTTTCCGAAGGACAGGCCCAGACTATGGCTACACCTTC. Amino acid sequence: CASSFRRTGPDYGYTF.

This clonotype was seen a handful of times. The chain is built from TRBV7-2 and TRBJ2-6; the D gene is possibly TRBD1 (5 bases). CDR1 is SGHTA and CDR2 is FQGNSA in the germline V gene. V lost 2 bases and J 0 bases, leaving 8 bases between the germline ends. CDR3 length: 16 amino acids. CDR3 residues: CASSLRGFSGANVLTF. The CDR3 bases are TGTGCCAGCAGCTTAAGGGGCTTCTCTGGGGCCAACGTCCTGACTTTC.

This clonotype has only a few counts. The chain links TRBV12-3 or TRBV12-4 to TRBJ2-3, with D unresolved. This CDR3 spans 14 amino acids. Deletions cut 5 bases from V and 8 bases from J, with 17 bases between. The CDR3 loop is CASSPPPIFGTQYF. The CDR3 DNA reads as TGTGCCAGCAGTCCGCCCCCTATCTTCGGTACGCAGTATTTT.

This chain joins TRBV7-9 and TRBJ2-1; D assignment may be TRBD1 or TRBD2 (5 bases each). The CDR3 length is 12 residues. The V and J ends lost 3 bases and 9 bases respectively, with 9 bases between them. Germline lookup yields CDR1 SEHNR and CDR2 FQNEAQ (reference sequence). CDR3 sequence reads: CASSFKGSEQFF. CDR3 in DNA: TGTGCCAGCAGCTTTAAGGGGAGTGAGCAGTTCTTC.